This TCR beta chain was observed in a study of blood T cell repertoires in COVID-19. Background on the study: Specimens from acute and convalescent COVID-19 originated in the United States, Italy and Spain. T cells, B-cell-depleted T cells, or PBMCs provided the cDNA or gDNA that served as material.

V lost 2 bases and J lost 9, with 8 bases in between. CDR1 and CDR2 (germline): MNHEY, SMNVEV (reference sequence). This CDR3 has 13 amino acids. In the authors' workflow: Amplification with reference gene primers provided the estimates of nucleated cell counts. Profiled with immunoSEQ multiplex PCR; TCRdb holds only in-frame clones, not every one. V and J calls and clone size follow that table, whereas D and trimming were derived from the DNA. This sample has approximately 150,000 clones; about 91% occur once, and the top ten carry 25% to 30%. The V gene is TRBV27, the J gene TRBJ1-6, with D unclear. Specimen: peripheral blood. The source of this sequence is a human donor in a cohort sampled during active COVID-19. DNA for the CDR3: TGTGCCAGCAGTTTAGGGCGAAGTTCACCCCTCCACTTT. Its translation is CASSLGRSSPLHF.